The source of this T cell receptor (beta chain) is a study of technical replicates of blood from several donors. Clones were sequenced by immunoSEQ multiplex PCR, and TCRdb holds only the in-frame ones, with some missing. The sample shows 70,000 or so clones, over 80% of them seen only once. The CDR3 loop spans 14 amino acids. The ends lost 4 bases at V and 2 bases at J; junction bases unmatched: 5. CDR1 is SEHNR and CDR2 is FQNEAQ in the germline V gene (reference sequence). The specimen was PBMCs. V gene TRBV7-9 combines with J gene TRBJ2-7, with TRBD1 matching over 7 bases. The TCR sequence derives from a human donor in good health. Some clones in this sample may be carry-over from other donors' samples. This chain's CDR3 is CASSSTQGPYEQYF. The CDR3 DNA sequence: TGTGCCAGCAGCTCAACACAGGGGCCCTACGAGCAGTACTTC.